The rows below give T cell receptor beta chains drawn from one sample of a study of blood T cells in healthy people across ages. TCRdb processed the 5' RACE reads anew with MiXCR; each CDR3 protein has one entry. Of roughly 2 million distinct CDR3 sequences in the sample, around 48% are singletons; the top ten hold over 2%. Source material: blood. These receptor sequences come from a woman aged 40 to 49 in good health. Both conserved end residues are part of each CDR3. The order of the fields is clone size, V gene, J gene, CDR3 protein. Some rows have no size entry. The others give once, few or many, or a class for an expanded clone.

size: once; V: TRBV7-2; J: TRBJ1-2; CDR3: CASSPSPLGYTF
size: -; V: TRBV6-5; J: TRBJ1-2; CDR3: CASSYGGTGNRVGYGYTF
size: -; V: TRBV15; J: TRBJ1-6; CDR3: CATSRFPGTAYNSPLHF
size: -; V: TRBV20-1; J: TRBJ1-4; CDR3: CSAAISGQSKEKLFF
size: few; V: TRBV5-1; J: TRBJ2-7; CDR3: CASSREGDEQYF
size: -; V: TRBV6-1; J: TRBJ2-3; CDR3: CASSENLRTREDTQYF
size: few; V: TRBV7-8; J: TRBJ2-5; CDR3: CASSSRQGTTQYF
size: -; V: TRBV29-1; J: TRBJ1-1; CDR3: CSVGTLGAAFF
size: -; V: TRBV29-1; J: TRBJ2-3; CDR3: CSVFRGGQVTDTQYF
size: -; V: TRBV12-3/TRBV12-4; J: TRBJ2-3; CDR3: CASSSNRVTDTQYF
size: -; V: TRBV20-1; J: TRBJ2-3; CDR3: CSASQRGPSTDTQYF
size: -; V: TRBV7-8; J: TRBJ1-2; CDR3: CASSGHRDGYTF